These 5 T cell receptor beta chains were sequenced from one sample in a study of T cells in Graves' hyperthyroidism and ophthalmopathy. There were TCR beta CDR3 regions amplified from RNA transcripts. Using the HTBI primer set, a first-round RT-PCR was run on the TCR CDR3. Using its own MiXCR run on the multiplex PCR reads, TCRdb lists one record per CDR3 protein. The table lists 210,000 or so distinct CDR3 sequences, roughly a sixth of them singletons. The sequenced sample was blood. The receptors were sampled from a man between 45 and 60 years old with Graves' hyperthyroidism.

This rearrangement joins TRBV12-3 or TRBV12-4 to TRBJ2-1; D is unclear. Trimming pared 5 bases from V and 7 bases from J, leaving 15 bases between. The CDR3 spans 14 residues. This chain's CDR3 is CASSPDPELNEQFF. CDR3 in DNA: TGTGCCAGCAGTCCAGACCCCGAATTAAATGAGCAGTTCTTC.

This clonotype appeared many times. The genes are TRBV30 and TRBJ1-5, with TRBD1 matching 8 bases. The ends lost 0 bases at V and 6 bases at J; junction bases unmatched: 4. Germline assignment: CDR1 GTSNPN and CDR2 SVGIG (reference sequence). The CDR3 contains 14 residues. CDR3 sequence reads: CAWSVLTGGQPQHF. In nucleotides, the CDR3 is TGTGCCTGGAGTGTACTCACAGGGGGTCAGCCCCAGCATTTT.

This clonotype was found many times. The chain uses TRBV18 and TRBJ2-2; D uncertain. Deletions cut 3 bases from V and 5 bases from J, with 4 bases between. CDR3 length: 12 amino acids. Per the germline V gene, CDR1 is KGHSH and CDR2 is LQKENI. The CDR3 sequence: CASSPRTGELFF. The CDR3 region has the DNA TGTGCCAGCTCACCGAGAACCGGGGAGCTGTTTTTT.

This clonotype was counted at least ten times. The chain recombines TRBV2 with TRBJ1-1; no definite D call. V lost 5 bases and J 3 bases, leaving 10 bases between the germline ends. The CDR3 contains 13 residues. The germline V gene has CDR1 SNHLY and CDR2 FYNNEI. CDR3 bases: TGTGCCAGCAGTCAAGGGTGGGACACTGAAGCTTTCTTT. Its protein product is CASSQGWDTEAFF.

The chain carries TRBV7-9 and TRBJ2-3; D perhaps matches TRBD1 (5 bases). Trimming pared 2 bases from V and 1 base from J, leaving 10 bases between. Germline V lookup: CDR1 SEHNR, CDR2 FQNEAQ (reference sequence). The CDR3 runs 15 residues. The CDR3 coding sequence is TGTGCCAGCAGCTTATCAGGCAGGGGCACAGATACGCAGTATTTT. This gives the protein CASSLSGRGTDTQYF.